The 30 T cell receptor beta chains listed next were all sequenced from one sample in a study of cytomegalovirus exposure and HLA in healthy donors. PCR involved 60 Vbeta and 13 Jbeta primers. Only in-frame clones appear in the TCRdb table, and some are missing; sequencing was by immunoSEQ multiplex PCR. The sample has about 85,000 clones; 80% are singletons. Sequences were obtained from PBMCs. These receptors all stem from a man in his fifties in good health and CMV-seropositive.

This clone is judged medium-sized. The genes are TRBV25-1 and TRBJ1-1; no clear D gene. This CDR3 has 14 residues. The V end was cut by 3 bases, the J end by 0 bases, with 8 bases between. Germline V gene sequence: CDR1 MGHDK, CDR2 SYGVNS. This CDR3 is CASSDWPVNTEAFF. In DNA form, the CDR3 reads TGTGCCAGCAGTGATTGGCCCGTGAACACTGAAGCTTTCTTT.

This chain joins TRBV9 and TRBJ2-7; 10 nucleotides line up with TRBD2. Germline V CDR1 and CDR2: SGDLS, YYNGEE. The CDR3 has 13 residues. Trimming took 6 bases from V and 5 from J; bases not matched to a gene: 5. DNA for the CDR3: TGTGCCAGCACCCAGCGGGAGGGGAACGAGCAGTACTTC. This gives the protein CASTQREGNEQYF.

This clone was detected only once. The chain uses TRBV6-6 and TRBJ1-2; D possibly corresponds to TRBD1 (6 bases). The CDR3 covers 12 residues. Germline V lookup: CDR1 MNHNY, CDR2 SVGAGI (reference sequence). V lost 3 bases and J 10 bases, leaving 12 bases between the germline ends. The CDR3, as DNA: TGTGCCAGCAGTTATCCCCCAGGGGTCTACACCTTC. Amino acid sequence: CASSYPPGVYTF.

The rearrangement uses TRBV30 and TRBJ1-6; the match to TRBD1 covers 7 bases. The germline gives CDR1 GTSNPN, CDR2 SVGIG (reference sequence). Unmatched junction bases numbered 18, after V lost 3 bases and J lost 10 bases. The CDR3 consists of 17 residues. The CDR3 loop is CAWSLSTLDRRGSPLHF. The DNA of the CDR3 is TGTGCCTGGAGCCTATCCACCTTGGACAGGCGTGGATCACCCCTCCACTTT. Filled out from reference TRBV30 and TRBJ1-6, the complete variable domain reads SQTIHQWPATLVQPVGSPLSLECTVEGTSNPNLYWYRQAAGRGLQLLFYSVGIGQISSEVPQNLSASRPQDRQFILSSKKLLLSDSGFYLCAWSLSTLDRRGSPLHFGNGTRLTVT.

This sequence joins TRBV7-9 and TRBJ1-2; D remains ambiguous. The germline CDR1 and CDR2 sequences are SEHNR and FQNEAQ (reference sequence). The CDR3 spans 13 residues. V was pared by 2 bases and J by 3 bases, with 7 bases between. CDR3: CASSLSSDYGYTF. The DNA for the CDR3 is TGTGCCAGCAGCTTATCTTCAGACTATGGCTACACCTTC.

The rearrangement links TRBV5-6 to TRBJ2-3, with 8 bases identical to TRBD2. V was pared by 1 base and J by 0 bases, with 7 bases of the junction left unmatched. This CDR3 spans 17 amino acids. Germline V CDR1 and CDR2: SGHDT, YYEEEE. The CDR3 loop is CASSLLRLAGSTDTQYF. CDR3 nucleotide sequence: TGTGCCAGCAGCTTGCTCAGATTAGCGGGAAGCACAGATACGCAGTATTTT.

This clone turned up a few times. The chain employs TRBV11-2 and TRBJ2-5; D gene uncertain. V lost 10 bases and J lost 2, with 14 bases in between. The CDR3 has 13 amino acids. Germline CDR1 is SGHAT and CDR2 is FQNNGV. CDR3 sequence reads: CATQLTTQETQYF. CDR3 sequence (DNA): TGTGCCACACAACTAACGACGCAAGAGACCCAGTACTTC. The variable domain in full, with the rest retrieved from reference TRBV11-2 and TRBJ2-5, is EAGVAQSPRYKIIEKRQSVAFWCNPISGHATLYWYQQILGQGPKLLIQFQNNGVVDDSQLPKDRFSAERLKGVDSTLKIQPAKLEDSAVYLCATQLTTQETQYFGPGTRLLVL.

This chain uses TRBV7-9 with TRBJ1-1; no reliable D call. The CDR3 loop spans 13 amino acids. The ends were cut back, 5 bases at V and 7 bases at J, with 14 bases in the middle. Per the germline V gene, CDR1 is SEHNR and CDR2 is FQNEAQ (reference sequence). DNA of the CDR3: TGTGCCAGCAGCGATTCTGGGGAGGGTGAAGCTTTCTTT. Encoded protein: CASSDSGEGEAFF.

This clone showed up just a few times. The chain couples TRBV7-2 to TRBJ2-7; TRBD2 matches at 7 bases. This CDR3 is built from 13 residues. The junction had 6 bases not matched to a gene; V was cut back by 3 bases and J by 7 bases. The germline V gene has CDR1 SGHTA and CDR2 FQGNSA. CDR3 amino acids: CASSFAGRGEQYF. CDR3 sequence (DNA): TGTGCCAGCAGCTTTGCGGGGAGGGGAGAGCAGTACTTC.

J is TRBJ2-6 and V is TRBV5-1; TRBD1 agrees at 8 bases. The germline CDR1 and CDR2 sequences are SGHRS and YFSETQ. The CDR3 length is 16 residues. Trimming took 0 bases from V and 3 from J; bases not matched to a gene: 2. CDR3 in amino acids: CASSLATGVGANVLTF. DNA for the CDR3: TGCGCCAGCAGCTTGGCGACAGGGGTTGGGGCCAACGTCCTGACTTTC.

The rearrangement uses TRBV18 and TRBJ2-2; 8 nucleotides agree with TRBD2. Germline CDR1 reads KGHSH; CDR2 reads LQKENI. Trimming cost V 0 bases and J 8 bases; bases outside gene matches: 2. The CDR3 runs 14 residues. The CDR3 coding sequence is TGTGCCAGCTCACCACCGGGACTAGGAGGGGAGCTGTTTTTT. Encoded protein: CASSPPGLGGELFF.

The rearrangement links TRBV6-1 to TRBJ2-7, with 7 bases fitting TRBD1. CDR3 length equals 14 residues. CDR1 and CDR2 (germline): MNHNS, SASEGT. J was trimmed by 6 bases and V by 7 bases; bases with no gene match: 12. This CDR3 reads CASTQVTGISEQYF. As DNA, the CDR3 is TGTGCCAGCACTCAAGTGACAGGGATCTCCGAGCAGTACTTC.

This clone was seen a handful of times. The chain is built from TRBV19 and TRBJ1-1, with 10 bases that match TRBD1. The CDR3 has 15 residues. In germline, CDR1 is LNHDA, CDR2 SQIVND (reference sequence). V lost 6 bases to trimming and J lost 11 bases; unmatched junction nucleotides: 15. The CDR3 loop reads CASSPGQGLRTTAFF. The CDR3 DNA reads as TGTGCCAGTAGCCCGGGACAGGGGTTGAGGACGACGGCTTTCTTT.

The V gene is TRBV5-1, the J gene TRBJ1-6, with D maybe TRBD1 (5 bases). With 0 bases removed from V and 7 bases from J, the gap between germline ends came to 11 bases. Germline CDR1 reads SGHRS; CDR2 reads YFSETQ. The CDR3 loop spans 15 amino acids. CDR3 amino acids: CASSLGQLGNSPLHF. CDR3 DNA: TGCGCCAGCAGCTTGGGACAGCTGGGAAATTCACCCCTCCACTTT.

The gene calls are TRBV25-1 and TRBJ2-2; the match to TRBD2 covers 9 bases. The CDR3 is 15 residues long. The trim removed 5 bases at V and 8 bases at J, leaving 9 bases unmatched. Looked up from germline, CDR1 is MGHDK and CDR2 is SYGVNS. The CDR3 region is CASSPHRSGRGELFF. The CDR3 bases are TGTGCCAGCAGTCCCCACCGCAGCGGGAGGGGGGAGCTGTTTTTT.

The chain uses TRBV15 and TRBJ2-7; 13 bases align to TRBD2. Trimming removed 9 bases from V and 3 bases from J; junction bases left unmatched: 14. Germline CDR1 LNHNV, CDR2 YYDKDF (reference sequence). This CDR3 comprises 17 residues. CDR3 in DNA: TGTGCCACAGATGACAGGGGAGGGACTAGCGGGAACTACGAGCAGTACTTC. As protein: CATDDRGGTSGNYEQYF.

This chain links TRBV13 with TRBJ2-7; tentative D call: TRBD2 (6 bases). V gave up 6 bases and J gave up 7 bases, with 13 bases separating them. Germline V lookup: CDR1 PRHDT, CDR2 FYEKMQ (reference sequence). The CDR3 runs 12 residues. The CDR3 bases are TGTGCCAGCAGTACGACGGGAGTTGAGCAGTACTTC. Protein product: CASSTTGVEQYF.

In DNA form, the CDR3 reads TGTGCCAGTAGTATAGAGAGACTAGCGGGAGAGGTAGAGACCCAGTACTTC. Its protein is CASSIERLAGEVETQYF. The gene calls are TRBV19 and TRBJ2-5; TRBD2 matches at 12 bases. This CDR3 comprises 17 residues. Trimming took 0 bases from V and 4 from J; bases not matched to a gene: 6. The germline CDR1 and CDR2 sequences are LNHDA and SQIVND (reference sequence).

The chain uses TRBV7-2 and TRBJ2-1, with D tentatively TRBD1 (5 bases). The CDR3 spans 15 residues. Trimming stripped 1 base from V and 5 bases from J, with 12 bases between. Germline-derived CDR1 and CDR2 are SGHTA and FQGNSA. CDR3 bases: TGTGCCAGCAGCTTAGGAGGTCTGACAGACAATGAGCAGTTCTTC. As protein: CASSLGGLTDNEQFF.

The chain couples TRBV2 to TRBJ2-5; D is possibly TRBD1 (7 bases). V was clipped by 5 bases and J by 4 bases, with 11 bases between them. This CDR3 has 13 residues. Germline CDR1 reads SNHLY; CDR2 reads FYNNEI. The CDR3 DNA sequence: TGTGCCAGCAGTTGGAGGGGGCGAGAGACCCAGTACTTC. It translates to CASSWRGRETQYF. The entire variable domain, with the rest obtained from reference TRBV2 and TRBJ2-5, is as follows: EPEVTQTPSHQVTQMGQEVILRCVPISNHLYFYWYRQILGQKVEFLVSFYNNEISEKSEIFDDQFSVERPDGSNFTLKIRSTKLEDSAMYFCASSWRGRETQYFGPGTRLLVL.

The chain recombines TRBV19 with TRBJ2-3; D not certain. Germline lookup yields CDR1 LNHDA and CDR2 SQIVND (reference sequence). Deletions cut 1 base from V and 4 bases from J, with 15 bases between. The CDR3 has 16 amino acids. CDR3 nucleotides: TGTGCCAGTAGTATAGTTCATGGCGCTAGTTCAGATACGCAGTATTTT. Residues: CASSIVHGASSDTQYF.

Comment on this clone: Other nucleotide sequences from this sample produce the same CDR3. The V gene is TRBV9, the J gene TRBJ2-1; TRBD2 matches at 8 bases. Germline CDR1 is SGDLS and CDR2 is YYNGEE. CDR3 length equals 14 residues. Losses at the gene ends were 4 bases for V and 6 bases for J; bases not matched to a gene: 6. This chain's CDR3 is CASSLSSGLNEQFF. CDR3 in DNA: TGTGCCAGCAGCCTTTCTAGCGGGCTCAATGAGCAGTTCTTC.

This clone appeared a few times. The CDR3 DNA follows: TGTGCCAGCAGCTTGGAGGGGGCGGGCTACGAGCAGTACTTC. It codes for CASSLEGAGYEQYF. The chain employs TRBV5-8 and TRBJ2-7; 7 bases map to TRBD1. V lost 0 bases to trimming and J lost 3 bases; unmatched junction nucleotides: 3. This CDR3 is built from 14 residues. Germline CDR1 and CDR2: SGHTS and YDEGEE. Supplemented by reference TRBV5-8 and TRBJ2-7, the full variable domain reads EAGVTQSPTHLIKTRGQQATLRCSPISGHTSVYWYQQALGLGLQFLLWYDEGEERNRGNFPPRFSGRQFPNYSSELNVNALELEDSALYLCASSLEGAGYEQYFGPGTRLTVT.

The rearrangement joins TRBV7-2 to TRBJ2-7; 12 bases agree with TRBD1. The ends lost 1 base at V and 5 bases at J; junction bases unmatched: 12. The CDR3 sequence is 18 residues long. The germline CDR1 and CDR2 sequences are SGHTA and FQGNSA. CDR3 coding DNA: TGTGCCAGCAGCTTAGTTTTGATGGGACAGGGGGCGATCCACGAGCAGTACTTC. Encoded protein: CASSLVLMGQGAIHEQYF.

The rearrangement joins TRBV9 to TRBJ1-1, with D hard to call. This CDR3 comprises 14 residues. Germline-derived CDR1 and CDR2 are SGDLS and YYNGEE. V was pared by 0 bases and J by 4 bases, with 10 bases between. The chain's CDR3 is CASSVGGAVTEAFF. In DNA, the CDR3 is TGTGCCAGCAGCGTAGGGGGAGCGGTCACTGAAGCTTTCTTT.

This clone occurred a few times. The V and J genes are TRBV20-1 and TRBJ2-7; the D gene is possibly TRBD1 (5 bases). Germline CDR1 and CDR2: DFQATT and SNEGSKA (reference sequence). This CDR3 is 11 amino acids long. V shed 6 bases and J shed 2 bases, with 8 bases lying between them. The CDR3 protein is CSARTTYEQYF. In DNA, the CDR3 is TGCAGTGCCCGGACAACCTACGAGCAGTACTTC.

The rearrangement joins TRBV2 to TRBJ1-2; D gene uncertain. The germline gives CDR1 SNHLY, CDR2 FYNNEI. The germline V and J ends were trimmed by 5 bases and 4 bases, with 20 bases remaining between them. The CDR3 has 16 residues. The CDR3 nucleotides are TGTGCCAGCAGTATAGGATCGGTCCCCGAGGGCTATGGCTACACCTTC. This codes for CASSIGSVPEGYGYTF.

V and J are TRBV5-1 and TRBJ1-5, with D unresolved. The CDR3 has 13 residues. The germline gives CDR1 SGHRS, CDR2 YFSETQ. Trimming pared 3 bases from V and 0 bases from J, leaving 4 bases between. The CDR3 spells CASSYGSNQPQHF. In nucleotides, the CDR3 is TGCGCCAGCAGCTACGGTAGCAATCAGCCCCAGCATTTT.

CDR3 region: CAWSGGYQETQYF. In DNA, the CDR3 is TGTGCCTGGAGTGGCGGATACCAAGAGACCCAGTACTTC. The rearrangement links TRBV30 to TRBJ2-5; D gene uncertain. The CDR3 loop spans 13 amino acids. Germline CDR1 GTSNPN, CDR2 SVGIG (reference sequence). V was clipped by 1 base and J by 0 bases, with 6 bases between them. Full variable domain (outside the CDR3, taken from reference TRBV30 and TRBJ2-5): SQTIHQWPATLVQPVGSPLSLECTVEGTSNPNLYWYRQAAGRGLQLLFYSVGIGQISSEVPQNLSASRPQDRQFILSSKKLLLSDSGFYLCAWSGGYQETQYFGPGTRLLVL.

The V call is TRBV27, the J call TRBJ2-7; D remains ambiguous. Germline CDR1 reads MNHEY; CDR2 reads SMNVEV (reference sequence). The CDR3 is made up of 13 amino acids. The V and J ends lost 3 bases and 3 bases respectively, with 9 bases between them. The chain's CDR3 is CASSLTGRYEQYF. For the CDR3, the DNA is TGTGCCAGCAGTTTGACTGGCCGCTACGAGCAGTACTTC.